The entry that follows covers one T cell receptor beta chain sequence. Its antigen is as yet unknown. The data originate from a study of T cell repertoires in cytomegalovirus infection. Study in general: The study used recently identified HLA-C-restricted and well-studied HLA-B-restricted CMV epitopes. A matching HLA type, together with CMV infection, was signaled by public TCR beta signatures. Study-wide findings and caveats: HLA-C-restricted TCR beta clonotypes specific for CMV led the ex vivo response. Individuals carrying CMV plus the relevant HLA were identified by cumulative frequency of public TCR beta families.

With 2 bases clipped from V and 5 bases from J, the junction kept 17 bases outside the gene matches. CDR1 SGHVS and CDR2 FNYEAQ come from the germline V gene. The length of the CDR3 is 18 residues. TCRdb re-derived calls from the reads in MiXCR, one entry per CDR3 protein. The table has about 350,000 distinct CDR3 sequences, about a third seen once. The J gene is TRBJ2-5, the V gene TRBV7-6; 7 nucleotides match TRBD2. The starting material was cultured PBMCs, obtained from culture after CMV antigen stimulation. This clonotype was obtained from a human donor in good health (CMV status not recorded). Some clones in this sample may be carry-over from other donors' samples. CDR3 sequence (DNA): TGTGCCAGCAGCTTAAATCTGGACCCAAAAACAGCGGGGGAGACCCAGTACTTC. This translates into CASSLNLDPKTAGETQYF. Drawing the rest from reference TRBV7-6 and TRBJ2-5, the complete variable domain is GAGVSQSPRYKVTKRGQDVALRCDPISGHVSLYWYRQALGQGPEFLTYFNYEAQQDKSGLPNDRFSAERPEGSISTLTIQRTEQRDSAMYRCASSLNLDPKTAGETQYFGPGTRLLVL.